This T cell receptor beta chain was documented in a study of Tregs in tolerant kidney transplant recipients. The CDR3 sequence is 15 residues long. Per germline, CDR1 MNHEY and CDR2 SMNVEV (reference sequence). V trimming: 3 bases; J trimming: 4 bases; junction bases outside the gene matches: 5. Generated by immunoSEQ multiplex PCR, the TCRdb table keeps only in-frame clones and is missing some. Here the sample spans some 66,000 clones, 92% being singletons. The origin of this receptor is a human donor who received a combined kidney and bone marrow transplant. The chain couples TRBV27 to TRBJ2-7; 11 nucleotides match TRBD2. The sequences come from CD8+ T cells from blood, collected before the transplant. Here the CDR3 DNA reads TGTGCCAGCAGTTTGTCCGGGACTAGCGGATACGAGCAGTACTTC. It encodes CASSLSGTSGYEQYF.